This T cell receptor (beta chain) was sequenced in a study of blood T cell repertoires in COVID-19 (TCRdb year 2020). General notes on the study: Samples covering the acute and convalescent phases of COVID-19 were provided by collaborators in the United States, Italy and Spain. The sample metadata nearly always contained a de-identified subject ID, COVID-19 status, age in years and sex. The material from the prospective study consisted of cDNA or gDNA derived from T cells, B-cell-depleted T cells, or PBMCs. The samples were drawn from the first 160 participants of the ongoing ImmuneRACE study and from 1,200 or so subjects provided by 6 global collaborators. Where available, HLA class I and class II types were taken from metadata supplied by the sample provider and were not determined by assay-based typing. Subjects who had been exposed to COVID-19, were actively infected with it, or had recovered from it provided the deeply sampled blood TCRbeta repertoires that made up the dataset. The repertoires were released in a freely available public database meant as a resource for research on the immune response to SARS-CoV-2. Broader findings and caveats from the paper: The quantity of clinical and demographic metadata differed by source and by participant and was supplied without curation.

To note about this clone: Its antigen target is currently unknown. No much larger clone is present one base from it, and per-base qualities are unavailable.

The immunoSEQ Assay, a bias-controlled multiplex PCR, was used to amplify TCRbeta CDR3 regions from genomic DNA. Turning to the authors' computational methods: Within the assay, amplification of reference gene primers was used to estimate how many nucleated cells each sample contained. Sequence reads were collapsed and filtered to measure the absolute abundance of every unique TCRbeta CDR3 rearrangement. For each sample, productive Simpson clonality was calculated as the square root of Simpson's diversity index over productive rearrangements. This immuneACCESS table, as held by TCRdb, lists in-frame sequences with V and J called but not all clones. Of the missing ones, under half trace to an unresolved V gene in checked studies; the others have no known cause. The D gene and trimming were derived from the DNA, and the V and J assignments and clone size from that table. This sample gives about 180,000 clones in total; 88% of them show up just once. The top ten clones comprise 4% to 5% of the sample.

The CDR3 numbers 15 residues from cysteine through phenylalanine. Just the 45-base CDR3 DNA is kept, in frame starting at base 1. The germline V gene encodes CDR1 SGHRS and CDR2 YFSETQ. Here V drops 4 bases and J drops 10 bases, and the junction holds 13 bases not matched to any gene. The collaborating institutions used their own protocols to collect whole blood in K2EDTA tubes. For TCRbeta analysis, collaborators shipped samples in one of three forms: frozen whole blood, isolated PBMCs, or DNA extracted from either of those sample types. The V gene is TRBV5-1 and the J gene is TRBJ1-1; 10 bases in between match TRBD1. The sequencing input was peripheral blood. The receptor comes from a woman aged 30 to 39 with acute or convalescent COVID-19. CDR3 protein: CASSTDRGHEDGAFF. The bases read TGCGCCAGCAGCACCGACAGGGGGCATGAGGATGGAGCTTTCTTT.